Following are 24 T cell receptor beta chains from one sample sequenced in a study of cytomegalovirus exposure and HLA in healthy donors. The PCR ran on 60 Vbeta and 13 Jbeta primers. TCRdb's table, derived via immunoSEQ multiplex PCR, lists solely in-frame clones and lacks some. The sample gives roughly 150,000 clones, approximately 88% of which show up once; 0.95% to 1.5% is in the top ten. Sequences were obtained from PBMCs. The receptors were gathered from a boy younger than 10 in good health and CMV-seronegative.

The CDR3 sequence is CASSRDSVYGYTF. For the CDR3, the DNA is TGCGCCAGCAGCCGGGACAGCGTCTATGGCTACACCTTC. The chain links TRBV5-1 to TRBJ1-2, with 7 bases fitting TRBD1. The CDR3 has 13 amino acids. Germline V lookup: CDR1 SGHRS, CDR2 YFSETQ. V was clipped by 4 bases and J by 4 bases; unmatched bases: 4.

The CDR3 protein is CASSQRGPGLASDTQYF. The CDR3 region has the DNA TGTGCCAGCAGTCAAAGGGGACCGGGACTAGCTTCAGATACGCAGTATTTT. The chain joins TRBV7-2 to TRBJ2-3, with TRBD2 matching 9 bases. Germline trimming cut 6 bases from V and 4 bases from J; bases unmatched to any gene: 14. The CDR3 runs to 17 residues. Germline V gene data show CDR1 as SGHTA and CDR2 as FQGNSA.

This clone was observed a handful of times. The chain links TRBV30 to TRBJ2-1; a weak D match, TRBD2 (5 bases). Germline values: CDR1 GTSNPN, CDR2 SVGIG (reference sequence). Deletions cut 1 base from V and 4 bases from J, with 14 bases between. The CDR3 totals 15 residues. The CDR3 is CAWSGEKKQYNEQFF. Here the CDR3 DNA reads TGTGCCTGGAGTGGGGAGAAAAAGCAGTACAATGAGCAGTTCTTC.

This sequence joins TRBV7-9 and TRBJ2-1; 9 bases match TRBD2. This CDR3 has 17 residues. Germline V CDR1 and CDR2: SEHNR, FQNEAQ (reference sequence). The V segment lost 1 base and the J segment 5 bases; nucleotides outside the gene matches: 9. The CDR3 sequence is CASSLELAGSVHNEQFF. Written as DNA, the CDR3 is TGTGCCAGCAGCTTAGAGCTAGCGGGGTCAGTCCACAATGAGCAGTTCTTC.

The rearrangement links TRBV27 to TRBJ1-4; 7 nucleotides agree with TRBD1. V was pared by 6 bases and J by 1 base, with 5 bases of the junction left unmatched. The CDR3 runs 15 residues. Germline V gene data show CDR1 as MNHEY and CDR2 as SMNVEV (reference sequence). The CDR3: CASRGQGGTNEKLFF. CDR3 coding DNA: TGTGCCAGCAGGGGGCAGGGGGGAACTAATGAAAAACTGTTTTTT. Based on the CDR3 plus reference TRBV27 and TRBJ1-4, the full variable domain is EAQVTQNPRYLITVTGKKLTVTCSQNMNHEYMSWYRQDPGLGLRQIYYSMNVEVTDKGDVPEGYKVSRKEKRNFPLILESPSPNQTSLYFCASRGQGGTNEKLFFGSGTQLSVL.

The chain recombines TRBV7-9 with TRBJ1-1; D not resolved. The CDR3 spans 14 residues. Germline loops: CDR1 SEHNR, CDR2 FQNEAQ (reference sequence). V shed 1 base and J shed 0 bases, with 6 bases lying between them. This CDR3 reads CASSLVALNTEAFF. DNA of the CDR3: TGTGCCAGCAGCTTAGTAGCGCTGAACACTGAAGCTTTCTTT.

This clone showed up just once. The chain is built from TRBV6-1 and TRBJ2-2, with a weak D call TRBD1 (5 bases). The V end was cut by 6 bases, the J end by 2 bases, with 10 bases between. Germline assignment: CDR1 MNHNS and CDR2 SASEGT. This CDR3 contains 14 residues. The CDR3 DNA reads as TGTGCCAGCAGGAGGACATACAACACCGGGGAGCTGTTTTTT. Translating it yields CASRRTYNTGELFF.

The chain's CDR3 is CASSSNLAGGPNEQFF. CDR3 DNA: TGTGCCAGCAGCTCGAATCTAGCGGGAGGGCCCAATGAGCAGTTCTTC. The chain recombines TRBV13 with TRBJ2-1, with 12 bases fitting TRBD2. Germline lookup yields CDR1 PRHDT and CDR2 FYEKMQ (reference sequence). CDR3 length: 16 residues. Germline trimming cut 4 bases from V and 6 bases from J; bases unmatched to any gene: 7.

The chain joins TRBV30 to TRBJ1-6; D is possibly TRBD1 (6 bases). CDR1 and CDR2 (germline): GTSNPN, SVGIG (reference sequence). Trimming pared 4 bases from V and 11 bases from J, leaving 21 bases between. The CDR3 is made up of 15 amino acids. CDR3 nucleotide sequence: TGTGCCTGGAAAACGACAGGCTACGTCCCTGCACCCCTCCACTTT. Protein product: CAWKTTGYVPAPLHF.

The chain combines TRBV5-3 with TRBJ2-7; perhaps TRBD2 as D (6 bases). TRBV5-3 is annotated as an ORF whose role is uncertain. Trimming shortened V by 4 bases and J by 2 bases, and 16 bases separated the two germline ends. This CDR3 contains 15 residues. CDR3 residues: CARSPRLGHPYEQYF. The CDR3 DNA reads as TGTGCCAGAAGCCCACGACTAGGCCATCCCTACGAGCAGTACTTC.

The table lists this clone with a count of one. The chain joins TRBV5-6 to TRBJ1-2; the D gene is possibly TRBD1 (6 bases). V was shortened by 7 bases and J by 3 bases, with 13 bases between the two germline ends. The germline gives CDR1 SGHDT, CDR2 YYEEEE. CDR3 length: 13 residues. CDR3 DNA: TGTGCCAGCGAATACCGACAGGACTATGGCTACACCTTC. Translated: CASEYRQDYGYTF.

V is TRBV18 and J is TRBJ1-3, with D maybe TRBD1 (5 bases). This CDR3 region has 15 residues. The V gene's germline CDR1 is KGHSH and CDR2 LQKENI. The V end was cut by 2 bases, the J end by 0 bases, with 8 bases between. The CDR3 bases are TGTGCCAGCTCACCAGACAGAGCCTCTGGAAACACCATATATTTT. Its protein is CASSPDRASGNTIYF.

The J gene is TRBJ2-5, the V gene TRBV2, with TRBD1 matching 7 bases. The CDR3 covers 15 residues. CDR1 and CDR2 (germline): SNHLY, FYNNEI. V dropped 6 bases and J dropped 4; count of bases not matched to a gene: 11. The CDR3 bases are TGTGCCAGCAGCCCAGAACAGGGGATGGGAGAGACCCAGTACTTC. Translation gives CASSPEQGMGETQYF.

CDR3 protein: CASRFLQGGEQYV. The CDR3 region has the DNA TGTGCCAGCAGATTTTTACAGGGGGGGGAGCAGTACGTC. The chain joins TRBV5-6 to TRBJ2-7, with D possibly TRBD1 on 8 matching bases. V was cut by 5 bases and J by 7 bases, with 16 bases left in between. CDR3 size: 13 residues. Per the germline V gene, CDR1 is SGHDT and CDR2 is YYEEEE.

DNA of the CDR3: TGTGCCAGTTCGGGGACTAGCGGGAGTCCCAATGAGCAGTTCTTC. Its translation: CASSGTSGSPNEQFF. The rearrangement links TRBV11-2 to TRBJ2-1, with 14 nucleotides matching TRBD2. Germline V CDR1 and CDR2: SGHAT, FQNNGV. CDR3 length: 15 amino acids. V dropped 9 bases and J dropped 6; count of bases not matched to a gene: 7.

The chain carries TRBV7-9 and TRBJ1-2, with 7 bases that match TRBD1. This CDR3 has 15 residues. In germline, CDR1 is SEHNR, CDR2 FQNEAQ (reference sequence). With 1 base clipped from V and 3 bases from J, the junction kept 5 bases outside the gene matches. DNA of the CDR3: TGTGCCAGCAGCTTAGGAAGAGGGGGCTACTATGGCTACACCTTC. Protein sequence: CASSLGRGGYYGYTF.

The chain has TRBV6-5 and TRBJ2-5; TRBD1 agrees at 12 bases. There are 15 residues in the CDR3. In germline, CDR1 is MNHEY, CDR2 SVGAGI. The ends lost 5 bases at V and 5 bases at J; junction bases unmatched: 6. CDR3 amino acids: CASSKGQGAWETQYF. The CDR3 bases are TGTGCCAGCAGTAAGGGACAGGGGGCTTGGGAGACCCAGTACTTC.

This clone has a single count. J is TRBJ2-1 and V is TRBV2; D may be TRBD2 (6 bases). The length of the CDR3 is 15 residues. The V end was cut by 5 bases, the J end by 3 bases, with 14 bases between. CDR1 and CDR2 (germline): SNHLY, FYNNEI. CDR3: CASSRLVLGYNEQFF. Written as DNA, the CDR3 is TGTGCCAGCAGTCGACTAGTCCTAGGCTACAATGAGCAGTTCTTC.

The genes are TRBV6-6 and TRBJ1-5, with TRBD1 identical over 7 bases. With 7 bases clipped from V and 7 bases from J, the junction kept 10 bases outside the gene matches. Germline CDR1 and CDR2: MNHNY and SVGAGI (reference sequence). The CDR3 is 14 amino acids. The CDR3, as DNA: TGTGCCAGCACCAGACAGGGCGGGAAGCAGCCCCAGCATTTT. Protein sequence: CASTRQGGKQPQHF.

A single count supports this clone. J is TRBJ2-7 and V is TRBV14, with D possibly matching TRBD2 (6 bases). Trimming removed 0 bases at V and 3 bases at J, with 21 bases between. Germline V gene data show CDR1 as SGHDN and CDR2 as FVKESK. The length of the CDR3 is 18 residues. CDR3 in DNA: TGTGCCAGCAGCCAAGACACGATTACCTGGACGGGGGACTACGAGCAGTACGTC. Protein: CASSQDTITWTGDYEQYV.

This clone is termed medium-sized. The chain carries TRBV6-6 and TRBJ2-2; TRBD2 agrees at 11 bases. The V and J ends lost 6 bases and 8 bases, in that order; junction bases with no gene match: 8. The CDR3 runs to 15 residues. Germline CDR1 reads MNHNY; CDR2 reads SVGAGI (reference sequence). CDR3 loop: CASSPRTSGSGELFF. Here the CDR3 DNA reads TGTGCCAGCAGCCCCAGGACTAGCGGGTCTGGGGAGCTGTTTTTT.

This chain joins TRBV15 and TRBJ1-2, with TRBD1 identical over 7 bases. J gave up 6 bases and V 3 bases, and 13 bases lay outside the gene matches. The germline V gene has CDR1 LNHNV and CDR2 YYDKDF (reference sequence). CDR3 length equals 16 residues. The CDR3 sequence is CATSSQRSRDSNGYTF. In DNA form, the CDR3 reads TGTGCCACCAGCAGCCAACGAAGCAGGGACAGTAATGGCTACACCTTC.

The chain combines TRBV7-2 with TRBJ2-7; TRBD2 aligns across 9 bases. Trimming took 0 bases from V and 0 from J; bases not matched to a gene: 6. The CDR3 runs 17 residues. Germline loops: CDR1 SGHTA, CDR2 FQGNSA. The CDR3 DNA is TGTGCCAGCAGCTTAGCATCCCGAGCGGGAGGCTCCTACGAGCAGTACTTC. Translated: CASSLASRAGGSYEQYF.

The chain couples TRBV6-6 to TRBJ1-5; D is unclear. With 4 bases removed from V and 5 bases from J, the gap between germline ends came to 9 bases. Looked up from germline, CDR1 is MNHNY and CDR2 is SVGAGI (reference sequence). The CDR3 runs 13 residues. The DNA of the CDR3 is TGTGCCAGCAGTTCGGGCGGGGATCAGCCCCAGCATTTT. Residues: CASSSGGDQPQHF.